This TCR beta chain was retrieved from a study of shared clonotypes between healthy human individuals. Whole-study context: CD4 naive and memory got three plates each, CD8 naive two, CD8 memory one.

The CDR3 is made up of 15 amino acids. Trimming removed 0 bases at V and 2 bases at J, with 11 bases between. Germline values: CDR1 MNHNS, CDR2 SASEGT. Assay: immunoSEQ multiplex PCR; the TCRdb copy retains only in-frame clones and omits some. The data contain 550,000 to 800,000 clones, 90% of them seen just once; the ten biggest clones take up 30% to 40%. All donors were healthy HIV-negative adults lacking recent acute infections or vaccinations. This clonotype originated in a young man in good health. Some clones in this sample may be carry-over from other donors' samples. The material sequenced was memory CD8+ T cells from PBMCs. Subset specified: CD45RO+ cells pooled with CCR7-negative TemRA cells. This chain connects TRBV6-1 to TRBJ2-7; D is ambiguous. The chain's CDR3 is CASSEALTDPYEQYF. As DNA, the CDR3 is TGTGCCAGCAGTGAAGCGCTTACAGACCCCTACGAGCAGTACTTC.